This T cell receptor beta chain is drawn from a study of blood T cell repertoires in COVID-19. This clone was seen once. The CDR3 consists of 13 residues. V was trimmed by 10 bases and J by 5 bases, leaving 17 bases between them. Germline-derived CDR1 and CDR2 are LNHDA and SQIVND (reference sequence). TCRdb's table, derived via immunoSEQ multiplex PCR, lists solely in-frame clones and lacks some. Found here are roughly 200,000 clones, around 84% of them singletons; the top ten hold less than 20%. The rearrangement uses TRBV19 and TRBJ1-2; D may be TRBD1 (6 bases). The sample comprised peripheral blood. This clonotype was sampled from a human donor in a cohort sampled during active COVID-19. CDR3 nucleotide sequence: TGTGCCACCATAACCGGCAGGGGATATGGCTACACCTTC. This encodes CATITGRGYGYTF.